The T cell receptor (beta chain) described here comes from a study of vaccination and CD4 T cells after COVID-19. Treatment reported: approximately nine-day PBMC culture with coronavirus spike peptide pools or control peptides (ViraFEST assay). The unexposed donor provided CD4+ T cells, which were taken before the COVID-19 pandemic (2011-2018). CDR1 and CDR2 (germline): LNHNV, YYDKDF (reference sequence). CDR3 length: 12 amino acids. Note on this clonotype: Its specificity is unknown. The junction and the germline gene differ at one end; a read error may be behind it.

Scientists ran DNA taken from cultured CD4+ T cells through the Oncomine TCR Beta short-read assay for sequencing. TCRdb fed the PCR reads into MiXCR, producing one record per CDR3 protein. This table holds 7,000 to 7,500 distinct CDR3 sequences, 33% found once. The source is a human donor in good health. The chain is built from TRBV15 and TRBJ1-2; no reliable D call. What was sequenced was CD4+ T cells from blood, cultured in vitro. The CDR3 coding sequence is TGTGCCACCAGCAGAGATAAGGGAGGCTACATCTTC. As protein: CATSRDKGGYIF.